This T cell receptor (beta chain) appears in the sequencing data of a study of blood T cell repertoires in COVID-19. At the level of the study: There were acute and convalescent COVID-19 samples, and they came from the United States, Italy and Spain.

Two negative PCRs, clearance, or symptom resolution had been documented for recovered Cohort 3 donors. CDR3 length: 16 residues. Per germline, CDR1 SGHNT and CDR2 YYREEE (reference sequence). The V and J ends lost 1 base and 1 base respectively, with 14 bases between them. As handled by the study authors: Reference gene primers were amplified, and this amplification served to estimate nucleated cell counts. Data came from immunoSEQ multiplex PCR; TCRdb stores just in-frame clones and leaves some out. V and J calls and clone size are copied from that table; D and trimming were computed from the DNA. The sample holds fewer than 500,000 clones, around 87% seen once.

The receptor comes from a man aged 25-45 years who had recovered from COVID-19. The chain has TRBV5-4 and TRBJ1-1; the D gene is possibly TRBD1 (5 bases). Sequencing was performed on PBMCs or T cells enriched from blood (not recorded which). The DNA of the CDR3 is TGTGCCAGCAGCTTGTGGGGCAGCCTGGAGAACACTGAAGCTTTCTTT. Encoded protein: CASSLWGSLENTEAFF.